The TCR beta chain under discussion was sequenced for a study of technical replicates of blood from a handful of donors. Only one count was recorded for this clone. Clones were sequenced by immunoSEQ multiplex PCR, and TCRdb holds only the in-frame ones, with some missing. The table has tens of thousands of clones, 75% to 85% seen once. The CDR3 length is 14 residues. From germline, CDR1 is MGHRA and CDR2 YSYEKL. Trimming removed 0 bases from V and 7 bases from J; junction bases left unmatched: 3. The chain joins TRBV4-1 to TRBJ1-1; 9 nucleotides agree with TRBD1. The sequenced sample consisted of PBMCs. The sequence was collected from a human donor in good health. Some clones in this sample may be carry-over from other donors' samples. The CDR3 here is CASSQDGDRDEAFF. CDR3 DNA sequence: TGCGCCAGCAGCCAAGATGGGGACAGGGATGAAGCTTTCTTT.